The source of this TCR beta chain is a study of CD8 T cells in ankylosing spondylitis. The germline V gene encodes CDR1 SGHVS and CDR2 FQNEAQ. The CDR3 has 16 residues. Trimming removed 4 bases from V and 0 bases from J; junction bases left unmatched: 3. It was by quantitative 5'-RACE with molecular barcodes that TCR beta libraries were made. TCRdb independently ran MiXCR on the 5' RACE reads; one entry per CDR3 protein. The sample lists roughly 64,000 distinct CDR3 sequences; more than 5.5% were seen once. This clonotype has more than one count but fewer than ten. Its antigen is undetermined. Study findings and constraints: Reactive arthritis synovial fluid and blood previously showed some of these motif variants. Matched ankylosing spondylitis synovial fluid reportedly contained a significantly enriched population of disease-linked clones. CD8+ disease-linked clones were present at relatively low frequencies in blood.

The sequenced sample was synovial fluid, either unsorted or a sorted T cell fraction (not recorded which). This TCR was sampled from a male donor with ankylosing spondylitis. The V gene is TRBV7-8, the J gene TRBJ2-6; 7 bases are shared with TRBD1. CDR3 protein: CASSSDRASGANVLTF. For the CDR3, the DNA is TGTGCCAGCAGCTCCGACAGGGCCTCTGGGGCCAACGTCCTGACTTTC.